This T cell receptor (beta chain) was documented in a study of radiotherapy plus CTLA-4 blockade in lung cancer. About this clone itself: The antigen is unknown.

The data were produced by immunoSEQ multiplex PCR, yet TCRdb's version contains in-frame clones alone and is incomplete. The sample lists some 23,000 clones; roughly 73% were seen once. Looked up from germline, CDR1 is SGHVS and CDR2 is FQNEAQ. This CDR3 is built from 15 residues. V lost 5 bases, J lost 0 bases, and 12 bases lay in between. Study-wide results and caveats: Blood saw expansion of tumor-derived TCR clones after radiotherapy plus ipilimumab.

This specimen consisted of peripheral blood, obtained from a patient treated with radiotherapy plus ipilimumab. The sequence was collected from a human donor with non-small cell lung cancer who had stable disease on radiotherapy plus ipilimumab. The chain couples TRBV7-8 to TRBJ2-3, with D possibly TRBD2 on 6 matching bases. The CDR3 loop reads CASSDGTFSTDTQYF. The DNA of the CDR3 is TGTGCCAGCAGCGACGGGACTTTTAGCACAGATACGCAGTATTTT.